This T cell receptor beta chain emerged from a study of OX40 agonist ivuxolimab in advanced cancers. Study information: Patients achieving partial responses numbered three: one hepatocellular carcinoma case and two cutaneous melanoma cases. Study-wide results and limits: Researchers did not determine the expanded peripheral T cells' antigen specificity.

CDR3 length: 12 amino acids. The V gene lost 2 bases and the J gene lost 11 bases, with 10 bases spanning the gap. The germline CDR1 and CDR2 sequences are MNHEY and SVGAGI. Researchers took blood at baseline, on cycle 4 day 1, and on cycle 7 day 1. Comments on this clone: Its antigen is still unknown.

The data were produced by immunoSEQ multiplex PCR, yet TCRdb's version contains in-frame clones alone and is incomplete. Here the sample spans approximately 70,000 clones, 90% being singletons. This clonotype was sampled from an adult with an advanced solid tumor such as melanoma, head and neck, liver or kidney cancer. Here the sequenced sample was CD4+ or CD8+ T cells sorted from blood, taken in a trial of the OX40 agonist ivuxolimab. This chain uses TRBV6-5 with TRBJ1-3; tentative D call: TRBD1 (5 bases). The CDR3 here is CASSYGAGPIYF. The CDR3 nucleotides are TGTGCCAGCAGTTACGGGGCAGGGCCCATATATTTT.